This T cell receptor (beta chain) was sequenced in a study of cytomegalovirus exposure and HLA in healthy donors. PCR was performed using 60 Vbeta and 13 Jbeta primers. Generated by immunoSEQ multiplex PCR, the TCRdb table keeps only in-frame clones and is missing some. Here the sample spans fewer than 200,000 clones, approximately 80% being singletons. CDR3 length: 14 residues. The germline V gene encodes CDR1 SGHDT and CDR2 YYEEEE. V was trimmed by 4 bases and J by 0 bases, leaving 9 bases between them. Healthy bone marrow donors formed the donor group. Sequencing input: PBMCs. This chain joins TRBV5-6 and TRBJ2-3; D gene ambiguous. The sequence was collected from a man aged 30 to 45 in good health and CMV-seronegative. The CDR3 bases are TGTGCCAGCAGCCCCCCTTATAGCACAGATACGCAGTATTTT. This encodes CASSPPYSTDTQYF. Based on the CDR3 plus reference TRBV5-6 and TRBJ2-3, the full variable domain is DAGVTQSPTHLIKTRGQQVTLRCSPKSGHDTVSWYQQALGQGPQFIFQYYEEEERQRGNFPDRFSGHQFPNYSSELNVNALLLGDSALYLCASSPPYSTDTQYFGPGTRLTVL.